A selection of T cell receptor beta chains follows, all from one sample in a study of blood T cells in healthy people across ages. One entry per CDR3 protein, called by TCRdb with MiXCR from the 5' RACE reads. Counted here are fewer than 2 million distinct CDR3 sequences, approximately 40% occurring once; the ten biggest clones make up under 25%. The sequenced sample was blood. Source of these receptors: a human donor in good health. Both conserved end residues are part of each CDR3. The D gene is left open where the match is weak. The size entry is marked missing in some rows and otherwise reads once, few, many or a size class.

v_call	d_call	clone_size	j_call	cdr3_aa	cdr3_nt
TRBV6-2/TRBV6-3	.	.	TRBJ1-2	CASSPWASWGPNYGYTF	TGTGCCAGCAGTCCCTGGGCCAGTTGGGGCCCCAACTATGGCTACACCTTC
TRBV20-1	.	.	TRBJ2-5	CSARGVWLTEAQYF	TGCAGTGCTAGAGGAGTGTGGTTGACAGAGGCCCAGTACTTC
TRBV4-1	TRBD1	few	TRBJ1-2	CASSQRDSGTGLDGYTF	TGCGCCAGCAGCCAAAGGGACTCCGGGACAGGTCTTGATGGCTACACCTTC
TRBV4-2	TRBD1	.	TRBJ2-7	CASSQDLGTGTLGQYF	TGTGCCAGCAGCCAAGATCTAGGGACAGGGACCTTGGGACAGTACTTC
TRBV29-1	TRBD1	.	TRBJ2-5	CSIVGTGSQETQYF	TGCAGCATTGTAGGGACAGGGAGCCAAGAGACCCAGTACTTC
TRBV9	.	.	TRBJ2-5	CASNVGALGETQYF	TGTGCCAGCAACGTAGGAGCACTAGGAGAGACCCAGTACTTC
TRBV5-1	.	.	TRBJ1-2	CASSSAGDCYGYTF	TGCGCCAGCAGCTCCGCAGGGGACTGCTATGGCTACACCTTC
TRBV5-6	.	few	TRBJ1-5	CASSLLGGESNQPQHF	TGTGCCAGCAGCTTGCTCGGTGGGGAGAGCAATCAGCCCCAGCATTTT
TRBV28	.	few	TRBJ2-7	CASSLPGIPTSYEQYF	TGTGCCAGCAGTTTACCCGGGATTCCGACGTCCTACGAGCAGTACTTC
TRBV12-5	.	.	TRBJ1-1	CASAHEAQNTEAFF	TGTGCTAGTGCCCACGAGGCCCAGAACACTGAAGCTTTCTTT
TRBV7-9	.	few	TRBJ1-4	CASSRRDGGDDEKLFF	TGTGCCAGCAGCCGAAGGGACGGGGGGGACGATGAAAAACTGTTTTTT
TRBV24-1	.	.	TRBJ2-5	CATSDTGLSHQETQYF	TGTGCCACCAGTGATACCGGGCTGTCCCACCAAGAGACCCAGTACTTC
TRBV7-2	.	few	TRBJ2-7	CASSPLSQGYEQYF	TGTGCCAGCAGCCCCCTTTCGCAGGGCTACGAGCAGTACTTC
TRBV7-9	TRBD2	.	TRBJ2-3	CASSGLSGGATDTQYF	TGTGCCAGCAGCGGACTCAGCGGGGGGGCGACAGATACGCAGTATTTT
TRBV29-1	.	.	TRBJ1-2	CSTKQGGRSGYTF	TGCAGCACCAAACAGGGTGGAAGGAGTGGCTACACCTTC
TRBV4-2	.	few	TRBJ2-4	CASSPEAGQVQYF	TGTGCCAGCAGCCCGGAGGCAGGGCAGGTTCAGTACTTC
TRBV11-2	TRBD1	.	TRBJ2-1	CASSFRIPGQGSIVLHYNEQFF	TGTGCCAGCAGTTTTCGAATCCCGGGACAGGGTAGTATAGTCCTCCACTACAATGAGCAGTTCTTC
TRBV20-1	.	.	TRBJ1-2	CSASQVDGGYTF	TGCAGTGCGTCACAGGTGGACGGTGGCTACACCTTC
TRBV19	TRBD2	few	TRBJ2-5	CASSITGTTETQYF	TGTGCCAGTAGTATTACCGGGACTACGGAGACCCAGTACTTC
TRBV19	.	.	TRBJ2-3	CASSAPGPDTQYF	TGTGCCAGTAGTGCCCCAGGGCCAGATACGCAGTATTTT
TRBV7-2	.	few	TRBJ2-7	CASSLVPDFSSYEQYF	TGTGCCAGCAGCTTAGTACCAGATTTCAGCTCCTACGAGCAGTACTTC
TRBV29-1	.	.	TRBJ2-7	CSAAGQSRREQYF	TGCAGCGCCGCGGGCCAGTCAAGACGCGAGCAGTACTTC
TRBV18	.	.	TRBJ2-3	CASSPGPTQDTQYF	TGTGCCAGCTCACCGGGCCCCACACAGGATACGCAGTATTTT